This TCR beta chain was recorded in a study of cytomegalovirus exposure and HLA in healthy donors. Per the germline V gene, CDR1 is SGHNT and CDR2 is YYREEE (reference sequence). The CDR3 extends over 14 amino acids. V was shortened by 0 bases and J by 5 bases, with 11 bases between the two germline ends. The primer mix had 60 Vbeta and 13 Jbeta primers. The data were produced by immunoSEQ multiplex PCR, yet TCRdb's version contains in-frame clones alone and is incomplete. The data contain under 150,000 clones, approximately 78% of them singletons. Sequenced input: PBMCs. This sequence was found in a human donor in good health. V gene TRBV5-4 combines with J gene TRBJ1-1; no firm D call. CDR3 loop: CASSLARGRTEAFF. For the CDR3, the DNA is TGTGCCAGCAGCTTGGCTCGGGGTAGGACTGAAGCTTTCTTT.